This T cell receptor beta chain came from a study of T cell repertoires in cytomegalovirus infection. Study in general: In public TCR beta signatures, there were indications of both CMV infection and matching HLA type.

Regarding this clonotype: What it recognizes is unknown.

TCRdb used MiXCR to reprocess the reads, holding one entry per CDR3 protein. Among approximately 770,000 distinct CDR3 sequences, 25% to 30% were seen once, and the ten largest hold around 13%. This specimen was cultured CD8+ T cells from PBMCs, taken from culture after CMV antigen stimulation. This receptor was taken from a human donor in good health (CMV status not recorded). Some clones in this sample may be carry-over from other donors' samples.

The CDR3 DNA follows: TGTGCCAGTAGTACCCCCGAAGGGATTAACACCGGGGAGCTGTTTTTT. Protein product: CASSTPEGINTGELFF. The V and J genes are TRBV19 and TRBJ2-2; D gene ambiguous. Germline V gives CDR1 LNHDA, CDR2 SQIVND (reference sequence). The V end lost 4 bases, the J end lost 2 bases, and 14 bases lay between the germline ends. There are 16 residues in the CDR3.